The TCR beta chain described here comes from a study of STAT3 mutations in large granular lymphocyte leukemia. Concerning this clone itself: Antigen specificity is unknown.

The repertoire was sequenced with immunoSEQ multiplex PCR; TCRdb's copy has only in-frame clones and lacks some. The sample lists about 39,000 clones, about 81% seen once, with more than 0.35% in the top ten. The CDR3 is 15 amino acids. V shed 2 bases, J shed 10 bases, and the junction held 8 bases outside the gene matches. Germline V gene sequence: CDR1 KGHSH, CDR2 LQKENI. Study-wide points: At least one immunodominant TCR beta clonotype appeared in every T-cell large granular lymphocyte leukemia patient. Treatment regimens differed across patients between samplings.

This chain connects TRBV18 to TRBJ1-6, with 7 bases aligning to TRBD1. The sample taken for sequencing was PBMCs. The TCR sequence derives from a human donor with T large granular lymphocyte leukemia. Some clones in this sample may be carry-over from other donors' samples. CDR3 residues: CASSPGQGEGSPLHF. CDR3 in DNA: TGTGCCAGCTCACCAGGGCAGGGGGAAGGGTCACCCCTCCACTTT.